One and the same sample provided the 20 T cell receptor beta chains below, sequenced in a study of CD4 T cells in relation to SARS-CoV-2 and coronaviruses. Their target antigens are unknown. Unexposed donor CD4+ T cells date from about 2010-2018, before the COVID-19 pandemic. CD4+ T cells were isolated from the cells after about nine days of culture. The table came from immunoSEQ multiplex PCR; TCRdb's copy has only in-frame clones and leaves some out. The top ten hold approximately 22% of the sample, which has some 30,000 clones, about 73% seen once. The sequenced sample consisted of CD4+ T cells from PBMCs, cultured in vitro. These TCRs come from a human donor in good health.

The chain carries TRBV6-2 or TRBV6-3 and TRBJ2-1; D is unresolved. CDR3 size: 17 residues. Per the germline V gene, CDR1 is MNHEY and CDR2 is SVGEGT. Trimming removed 2 bases at V and 0 bases at J, with 14 bases between. The CDR3 spells CASSYPIPRSSYNEQFF. In nucleotides, the CDR3 is TGTGCCAGCAGTTACCCCATTCCACGAAGCTCCTACAATGAGCAGTTCTTC.

This chain connects TRBV7-9 to TRBJ1-1; D ambiguous. CDR3 length equals 16 residues. Germline V CDR1 and CDR2: SEHNR, FQNEAQ (reference sequence). The ends were cut back, 7 bases at V and 5 bases at J, with 23 bases in the middle. CDR3: CASTFWSGGRETEAFF. The CDR3 DNA follows: TGTGCCAGCACCTTCTGGTCAGGAGGGAGGGAAACTGAAGCTTTCTTT.

V usage is TRBV6-5 and J usage is TRBJ1-3, with unresolved D. Looked up from germline, CDR1 is MNHEY and CDR2 is SVGAGI. V lost 2 bases and J 4 bases, leaving 15 bases between the germline ends. The length of the CDR3 is 16 residues. The CDR3 DNA reads TGTGCCAGCAGTTACCGCCCGGTCACCATCGGAAACACCATATATTTT. This codes for CASSYRPVTIGNTIYF.

This clone turned up a few times. The gene calls are TRBV6-5 and TRBJ2-7; TRBD1 is a possible D gene (5 bases). Germline V CDR1 and CDR2: MNHEY, SVGAGI. The germline V and J ends were trimmed by 7 bases and 4 bases, with 17 bases remaining between them. The CDR3 consists of 14 residues. The CDR3 DNA reads TGTGCCAGCAACATCCAGGGTAGAGGATACGAGCAGTACTTC. Encoded protein: CASNIQGRGYEQYF.

V is TRBV4-2 and J is TRBJ2-1; D may correspond to TRBD1 or TRBD2 (5 bases each). V was trimmed by 5 bases and J by 6 bases, leaving 14 bases between them. The CDR3 is 14 residues long. From germline, CDR1 is LGHNA and CDR2 YNFKEQ. CDR3 protein: CASSDRGAVNEQFF. The CDR3 DNA reads TGTGCCAGCAGCGACCGGGGCGCCGTCAATGAGCAGTTCTTC.

This clone was seen only once. The rearrangement links TRBV19 to TRBJ2-1; 10 bases align to TRBD2. The junction had 11 bases not matched to a gene; V was cut back by 5 bases and J by 10 bases. From germline, CDR1 is LNHDA and CDR2 SQIVND (reference sequence). This CDR3 has 15 residues. CDR3 DNA sequence: TGTGCCAGTAGTCCCGGCCTAGCGGGAGAAAAGGAGCAGTTCTTC. Protein: CASSPGLAGEKEQFF.

This rearrangement joins TRBV11-3 to TRBJ1-2; D is uncertain. The V gene's germline CDR1 is SGHNT and CDR2 YENEEA. V was clipped by 0 bases and J by 8 bases, with 7 bases between them. There are 12 residues in the CDR3. The DNA of the CDR3 is TGTGCCAGCAGCTTAGACCCCCGGGGCTACACCTTC. Translating it yields CASSLDPRGYTF.

The rearrangement joins TRBV29-1 to TRBJ2-3; D not resolved. The CDR3 covers 12 residues. In germline, CDR1 is SQVTM, CDR2 ANQGSEA. V lost 4 bases and J lost 2, with 7 bases in between. The CDR3 DNA reads TGCAGCGTTGGGGCAGACACAGATACGCAGTATTTT. It codes for CSVGADTDTQYF.

This clone occurred a few times. The rearrangement uses TRBV7-9 and TRBJ1-1; D call uncertain. This CDR3 spans 13 amino acids. CDR1 and CDR2 from the germline V gene are SEHNR and FQNEAQ (reference sequence). Trimming pared 3 bases from V and 0 bases from J, leaving 5 bases between. CDR3 nucleotides: TGTGCCAGCAGCTTTAACATGAACACTGAAGCTTTCTTT. Its protein is CASSFNMNTEAFF.

This clone was detected only a few times. The junction departs from the called germline gene at one end, perhaps through a read error. The CDR3 here is CASSLGGTGELFF. DNA of the CDR3: TGTGCTAGCAGCTTAGGGGGCACCGGGGAGCTGTTTTTT. The chain combines TRBV7-7 with TRBJ2-2, with a possible D match to TRBD1 (6 bases). Germline values: CDR1 SSHAT, CDR2 FNYEAQ (reference sequence). There are 13 residues in the CDR3.

The chain carries TRBV4-1 and TRBJ1-2, with 9 bases lining up with TRBD1. Trimming took 0 bases from V and 4 from J; bases not matched to a gene: 3. The CDR3 contains 15 residues. The germline V gene has CDR1 MGHRA and CDR2 YSYEKL. CDR3 sequence reads: CASSQDWDRAYGYTF. The CDR3 DNA sequence: TGCGCCAGCAGCCAAGATTGGGACAGGGCCTATGGCTACACCTTC.

The gene calls are TRBV2 and TRBJ2-5; 10 bases are shared with TRBD2. Germline values: CDR1 SNHLY, CDR2 FYNNEI. J gave up 4 bases and V 1 base, and 3 bases lay outside the gene matches. This CDR3 comprises 15 residues. The CDR3 nucleotides read TGTGCCAGCAGTGAAGTACTAGCGGGGTTAGAGACCCAGTACTTC. Residues: CASSEVLAGLETQYF.

This chain joins TRBV6-2 or TRBV6-3 and TRBJ1-2, with D hard to call. The V gene lost 6 bases and the J gene lost 0 bases, with 8 bases spanning the gap. The V gene's germline CDR1 is MNHEY and CDR2 SVGEGT. The CDR3 covers 13 residues. CDR3 nucleotide sequence: TGTGCCAGCAGCCGGTTAGCTAACTATGGCTACACCTTC. It codes for CASSRLANYGYTF.

Only one count was recorded for this clone. The rearrangement links TRBV3-1 (or the pseudogene TRBV3-2) to TRBJ1-1; perhaps TRBD1 as D (5 bases). The CDR3 has 12 residues. From germline, CDR1 is LGHDT and CDR2 YNNKEL (reference sequence). The V end lost 4 bases, the J end lost 8 bases, and 11 bases lay between the germline ends. This chain's CDR3 is CASSPGTDEAFF. The CDR3 coding sequence is TGTGCCAGCAGCCCTGGGACTGACGAAGCTTTCTTT.

The V gene is TRBV5-4, the J gene TRBJ1-6, with D unclear. Germline V lookup: CDR1 SGHNT, CDR2 YYREEE (reference sequence). Trimming shortened V by 2 bases and J by 9 bases, and 15 bases separated the two germline ends. This CDR3 region has 15 residues. The CDR3 is CASSFYGSSGSPLHF. CDR3 bases: TGTGCCAGCAGCTTTTACGGGTCCTCCGGTTCACCCCTCCACTTT.

This clone was observed a handful of times. The V call is TRBV7-2, the J call TRBJ1-2; no clear D. Trimming cost V 0 bases and J 8 bases, with 13 bases left between them. This CDR3 region has 14 residues. CDR1 and CDR2 (germline): SGHTA, FQGNSA. The CDR3 DNA reads TGTGCCAGCAGCTTAGCGTTGGCTACTGGGGGCTACACCTTC. Translated, it gives CASSLALATGGYTF.

This clone showed up just a few times. The gene calls are TRBV5-1 and TRBJ1-3; D is possibly TRBD1 (6 bases). The V end lost 5 bases, the J end lost 7 bases, and 19 bases lay between the germline ends. Germline lookup yields CDR1 SGHRS and CDR2 YFSETQ. This CDR3 comprises 15 residues. CDR3 in amino acids: CASSLEGGWRNTIYF. DNA of the CDR3: TGCGCCAGCAGTCTCGAGGGGGGCTGGAGGAACACCATATATTTT.

The gene calls are TRBV4-3 and TRBJ2-1; a weak D match, TRBD2 (6 bases). V gave up 3 bases and J gave up 3 bases, with 12 bases separating them. The CDR3 length is 15 residues. Germline-derived CDR1 and CDR2 are LGHNA and YSLEER. CDR3 protein: CASSHRLAIYNEQFF. CDR3 nucleotides: TGCGCCAGCAGCCATCGCCTAGCGATCTACAATGAGCAGTTCTTC.

V and J are TRBV5-6 and TRBJ1-5, with unresolved D. Between the trimmed V and J ends, which lost 1 base and 3 bases, there was a span of 5 bases. This CDR3 spans 13 amino acids. Germline CDR1 reads SGHDT; CDR2 reads YYEEEE. The chain's CDR3 is CASSLLPNQPQHF. In nucleotides, the CDR3 is TGTGCCAGCAGCTTGCTCCCCAATCAGCCCCAGCATTTT.

This clone was counted a single time. DNA of the CDR3: TGCAGCGTTGGGTTTACAGGGGGTGCTGGAAACACCATATATTTT. This translates into CSVGFTGGAGNTIYF. The rearrangement joins TRBV29-1 to TRBJ1-3; 8 bases agree with TRBD1. V trimming: 4 bases; J trimming: 2 bases; junction bases outside the gene matches: 7. The CDR3 length is 15 residues. CDR1 is SQVTM and CDR2 is ANQGSEA in the germline V gene.